The 20 T cell receptor beta chains presented below share a single source sample, sequenced in a study of CD8 T cells in ankylosing spondylitis. The study, taken as a whole, reports: There was a TCR beta motif, made of several highly homologous variants, that appeared characteristic of ankylosing spondylitis blood.

The antigens these receptors bind are not known. TCRdb recomputed calls from the 5' RACE reads with MiXCR, one row per CDR3 protein. The table has 450,000 to 550,000 distinct CDR3 sequences, roughly 5.3% seen once; the top ten hold approximately 3.5%. The sequenced sample consisted of blood, either unsorted or a sorted T cell fraction (not recorded which). The receptors were gathered from a male donor with ankylosing spondylitis.

This clonotype was observed many times. The gene calls are TRBV6-5 and TRBJ2-7; TRBD2 might be the D (5 bases). Germline CDR1 and CDR2: MNHEY and SVGAGI. The CDR3 loop spans 16 amino acids. V dropped 0 bases and J dropped 0 bases, with 12 bases sitting between them. The CDR3 loop reads CASSYSNLAHSYEQYF. The CDR3 nucleotides read TGTGCCAGCAGTTACTCGAATCTAGCCCACTCCTACGAGCAGTACTTC.

The chain recombines TRBV4-1 with TRBJ2-1; 8 bases are shared with TRBD2. V trimming: 0 bases; J trimming: 7 bases; junction bases outside the gene matches: 17. Per germline, CDR1 MGHRA and CDR2 YSYEKL. This CDR3 comprises 19 residues. CDR3 coding DNA: TGCGCCAGCAGCCAAGATCTTTCCTGGCGGGAGGACCATCGGAATGAGCAGTTCTTC. It encodes CASSQDLSWREDHRNEQFF.

The chain joins TRBV6-4 to TRBJ1-1; D is unclear. The germline V and J ends were trimmed by 4 bases and 3 bases, with 12 bases remaining between them. This CDR3 is 14 amino acids long. Germline loops: CDR1 MRHNA, CDR2 SNTAGT. The CDR3 loop is CASSARKVDTEAFF. For the CDR3, the DNA is TGTGCCAGCAGTGCCCGGAAAGTCGACACTGAAGCTTTCTTT.

This chain joins TRBV5-6 and TRBJ2-3, with D possibly being TRBD1 or TRBD2 (5 bases each). CDR1 and CDR2 from the germline V gene are SGHDT and YYEEEE. This CDR3 has 15 residues. Trimming shortened V by 9 bases and J by 0 bases, and 17 bases separated the two germline ends. The CDR3 DNA sequence: TGTGCCATGGGCGCCGGGACCATGAGCACAGATACGCAGTATTTT. This codes for CAMGAGTMSTDTQYF.

There are many counts of this clonotype. The V and J genes are TRBV6-5 and TRBJ1-1; tentatively, D is TRBD1 (6 bases). Trimming stripped 2 bases from V and 6 bases from J, with 7 bases between. This CDR3 comprises 12 residues. Per the germline V gene, CDR1 is MNHEY and CDR2 is SVGAGI. The DNA of the CDR3 is TGTGCCAGCAGTTACGAGGGGGCTGAAGCTTTCTTT. This codes for CASSYEGAEAFF.

This clonotype showed up many times. The V call is TRBV5-1, the J call TRBJ2-7; TRBD1 matches 10 bases. Germline V gene data show CDR1 as SGHRS and CDR2 as YFSETQ. This CDR3 is built from 13 residues. J was trimmed by 5 bases and V by 4 bases; bases with no gene match: 3. This chain's CDR3 is CASSTDRGHEQYF. The CDR3 DNA is TGCGCCAGCAGCACAGACAGGGGGCACGAGCAGTACTTC.

This clonotype has just a few counts. The DNA for the CDR3 is TGCGCCAGCAGCGCCGGGACTAGCGCCAGGGGGGCCTACAATGAGCAGTTCTTC. This gives the protein CASSAGTSARGAYNEQFF. The chain carries TRBV5-1 and TRBJ2-1; the match to TRBD2 covers 10 bases. The CDR3 has 18 amino acids. Germline CDR1 SGHRS, CDR2 YFSETQ. The J segment lost 2 bases and the V segment lost 4 bases, leaving 12 bases of the junction unmatched.

There are many counts of this clonotype. DNA for the CDR3: TGTGCCAGCAGCTTAGGGACAGGGTTTGGGGAGCAGTACTTC. Protein product: CASSLGTGFGEQYF. The V gene is TRBV7-2, the J gene TRBJ2-7; 8 bases align to TRBD1. CDR3 length: 14 amino acids. Trimming removed 1 base from V and 7 bases from J; junction bases left unmatched: 6. The germline V gene has CDR1 SGHTA and CDR2 FQGNSA.

This clonotype has ten or more counts. This chain links TRBV6-1 with TRBJ1-2, with unresolved D. The CDR3 runs 11 residues. V lost 1 base and J lost 8, with 5 bases in between. The germline gives CDR1 MNHNS, CDR2 SASEGT. The CDR3 region is CASSEGTGYTF. In nucleotides, the CDR3 is TGTGCCAGCAGTGAAGGAACGGGCTACACCTTC.

In its sample, this clonotype was seen many times. The chain uses TRBV7-2 and TRBJ1-2; tentative D call: TRBD1 (6 bases). In germline, CDR1 is SGHTA, CDR2 FQGNSA. Trimming pared 3 bases from V and 2 bases from J, leaving 13 bases between. This CDR3 has 15 amino acids. The CDR3 loop is CASSFSGDLNYGYTF. The CDR3 DNA follows: TGTGCCAGCAGCTTTTCAGGGGATCTAAACTATGGCTACACCTTC.

In regard to this clonotype: One junction end does not reproduce the germline sequence, and a read error may be involved. The rearrangement links TRBV9 to TRBJ2-7; D is perhaps TRBD2 (6 bases). The V gene's germline CDR1 is SGDLS and CDR2 YYNGEE. This CDR3 contains 16 residues. The CDR3 loop is CTSSVAVGRSLVEQYF. The CDR3, as DNA: TGTACCAGCAGCGTAGCGGTGGGGAGGAGTCTGGTCGAGCAGTACTTC.

This clonotype was found many times. The chain uses TRBV6-1 and TRBJ1-2; a weak D match, TRBD1 (5 bases). The germline V gene has CDR1 MNHNS and CDR2 SASEGT. The CDR3 totals 14 residues. The ends were cut back, 8 bases at V and 4 bases at J, with 17 bases in the middle. The CDR3 here is CASARDPQGYGYTF. The CDR3 region has the DNA TGTGCCAGCGCCCGGGACCCACAAGGCTATGGCTACACCTTC.

This clonotype was seen only a few times. The chain couples TRBV7-9 to TRBJ2-7; 7 nucleotides align to TRBD2. CDR1 SEHNR and CDR2 FQNEAQ come from the germline V gene (reference sequence). V gave up 5 bases and J gave up 7 bases; unmatched junction bases: 5. The length of the CDR3 is 12 residues. CDR3 amino acids: CASSGWREEQYF. CDR3 DNA sequence: TGTGCCAGCAGCGGGTGGCGGGAGGAGCAGTACTTC.

This clonotype has just a few counts. The DNA for the CDR3 is TGTGCCAGCAGCCCAGAGTTCGGGGCGAGCCAGCCCCAGCATTTT. Protein sequence: CASSPEFGASQPQHF. The chain joins TRBV7-2 to TRBJ1-5; D is possibly TRBD1 (5 bases). The germline V and J ends were trimmed by 5 bases and 7 bases, with 18 bases remaining between them. There are 15 residues in the CDR3. The germline CDR1 and CDR2 sequences are SGHTA and FQGNSA.

This chain connects TRBV7-3 to TRBJ1-1; 9 positions agree with TRBD1. Germline V lookup: CDR1 SGHTA, CDR2 FQGTGA. After removal of 2 bases from V and 3 bases from J, the junction contained 4 bases not matched to a gene. The CDR3 loop spans 15 amino acids. CDR3 sequence: CASSLGDRAHTEAFF. As DNA, the CDR3 is TGTGCCAGCAGCTTAGGGGACAGGGCCCACACTGAAGCTTTCTTT. Looking up the rest from reference TRBV7-3 and TRBJ1-1 gives the full variable domain: GAGVSQTPSNKVTEKGKYVELRCDPISGHTALYWYRQSLGQGPEFLIYFQGTGAADDSGLPNDRFFAVRPEGSVSTLKIQRTERGDSAVYLCASSLGDRAHTEAFFGQGTRLTVV.

This clonotype was counted many times. The rearrangement uses TRBV10-3 and TRBJ2-3, with TRBD2 matching over 7 bases. The CDR3 has 14 residues. Germline V gene lookup returns CDR1 ENHRY and CDR2 SYGVKD. The J segment lost 1 base and the V segment lost 10 bases, leaving 8 bases of the junction unmatched. CDR3 residues: CATQRGEGTDTQYF. In nucleotides, the CDR3 is TGTGCCACCCAACGGGGGGAGGGCACAGATACGCAGTATTTT.

This sequence joins TRBV2 and TRBJ1-6; D not certain. Trimming shortened V by 5 bases and J by 2 bases, and 13 bases separated the two germline ends. Germline CDR1 SNHLY, CDR2 FYNNEI. CDR3 length: 16 residues. DNA for the CDR3: TGTGCCAGCAGTCCGGGGTTAGGCACCTATAATTCACCCCTCCACTTT. Its protein is CASSPGLGTYNSPLHF. The full variable domain, in which reference TRBV2 and TRBJ1-6 provide the parts outside the CDR3, is EPEVTQTPSHQVTQMGQEVILRCVPISNHLYFYWYRQILGQKVEFLVSFYNNEISEKSEIFDDQFSVERPDGSNFTLKIRSTKLEDSAMYFCASSPGLGTYNSPLHFGNGTRLTVT.

The chain has TRBV20-1 and TRBJ1-6; D is ambiguous. CDR3 size: 16 residues. Germline CDR1 is DFQATT and CDR2 is SNEGSKA (reference sequence). Trimming removed 2 bases at V and 0 bases at J, with 11 bases between. In DNA, the CDR3 is TGCAGTGCTAGAAGGACTCCGAGCTCCTATAATTCACCCCTCCACTTT. Amino acids: CSARRTPSSYNSPLHF.

This clonotype came up many times. The V and J genes are TRBV20-1 and TRBJ2-5; D perhaps matches TRBD1 (6 bases). Germline CDR1 is DFQATT and CDR2 is SNEGSKA (reference sequence). This CDR3 is 12 amino acids long. V lost 2 bases and J lost 4, with 8 bases in between. The CDR3 DNA follows: TGCAGTGCTAGAAGGGGGTCAGAGACCCAGTACTTC. Its protein product is CSARRGSETQYF.

This clonotype was observed at least ten times. The V and J genes are TRBV28 and TRBJ2-5; either TRBD1 or TRBD2 may supply D (5 bases each). The V and J ends lost 6 bases and 2 bases respectively, with 13 bases between them. The length of the CDR3 is 14 residues. The germline V gene encodes CDR1 MDHEN and CDR2 SYDVKM. The CDR3: CASSPLGRQETQYF. DNA of the CDR3: TGTGCCAGCAGCCCCTTGGGACGGCAAGAGACCCAGTACTTC.